This TCR beta chain came from a study of shared clonotypes between healthy human individuals. Overall study: Used for every donor were three CD4 naive, three CD4 memory, two CD8 naive and one CD8 memory plate.

Comments on this clone: What it binds is unknown.

Study observations and caveats: Generally, estimated richness proved larger in naive subsets than it did in memory subsets. Naive CD4 clonotype sharing across several donors was 4% to 5%.

Sequenced by immunoSEQ multiplex PCR; TCRdb stores in-frame clones only, minus some. The sample includes about 1 million clones, around 75% seen only once; the top ten take about 1.5%. Partitioning of CD4+ cells yielded a CD45RA+ naive subset and a CD45RA-negative memory subset. The clonotype comes from a man aged 18 to 29 in good health. The sequenced material came from memory CD4+ T cells sorted from blood. Subset given: CD45RA-negative fraction.

CDR3 nucleotides: TGCAGCGTTGACGGGGGGGGCAGGACTGGGACCCAGTACTTC. It encodes CSVDGGGRTGTQYF. V is TRBV29-1 and J is TRBJ2-5, with 8 bases fitting TRBD2. The CDR3 runs to 14 residues. In germline, CDR1 is SQVTM, CDR2 ANQGSEA. V was clipped by 3 bases and J by 7 bases; unmatched bases: 10.